Following are 20 T cell receptor beta chains from one sample sequenced in a study of blood T cell repertoires in COVID-19 (dated by TCRdb to the early 2020s). Libraries were prepared through the immunoSEQ multiplex PCR assay. TCRdb re-hosts the immuneACCESS table, in-frame sequences only. Its copies lack some clones; in the studies checked, an unresolved V gene accounts for under half of them, and the cause for the rest is not known. Within this sample are around 23,000 clones, with about 80% of them counted one time only. The ten largest clones add up to 6.7% of the sample. The sample comprised peripheral blood. All receptors derive from a human donor in a cohort sampled during active COVID-19.

The chain carries TRBV5-8 and TRBJ1-5, with 11 bases fitting TRBD1. The J segment lost 8 bases and the V segment lost 4 bases, leaving 8 bases of the junction unmatched. The CDR3 totals 15 residues. Germline assignment: CDR1 SGHTS and CDR2 YDEGEE. This CDR3 is CASSLGGTGGEPQHF. The CDR3 nucleotides are TGTGCCAGCAGCCTCGGGGGGACAGGGGGAGAGCCCCAGCATTTT.

The chain employs TRBV24-1 and TRBJ1-5, with a tentative D call TRBD1 (6 bases). Looked up from germline, CDR1 is KGHDR and CDR2 is SFDVKD. The CDR3 consists of 14 residues. Trimming shortened V by 9 bases and J by 0 bases, and 11 bases separated the two germline ends. The CDR3 sequence is CATQGHDSNQPQHF. The CDR3 nucleotides read TGTGCCACCCAGGGGCACGATAGCAATCAGCCCCAGCATTTT.

V gene TRBV18 combines with J gene TRBJ1-1; 8 bases align to TRBD1. This CDR3 region has 16 residues. Germline-derived CDR1 and CDR2 are KGHSH and LQKENI. Trimming removed 2 bases from V and 4 bases from J; junction bases left unmatched: 9. The CDR3 spells CASSPGTGMGGTEAFF. The DNA for the CDR3 is TGTGCCAGCTCACCAGGGACAGGAATGGGGGGCACTGAAGCTTTCTTT.

This chain links TRBV4-3 with TRBJ2-3; 9 bases match TRBD2. V was clipped by 0 bases and J by 1 base; unmatched bases: 8. The germline V gene has CDR1 LGHNA and CDR2 YSLEER. The CDR3 is 18 residues long. The CDR3 reads CASSQDQSAGGRTDTQYF. The CDR3, as DNA: TGCGCCAGCAGCCAAGATCAGTCAGCGGGGGGACGCACAGATACGCAGTATTTT.

The rearrangement joins TRBV4-1 to TRBJ1-1; D gene unclear. CDR1 is MGHRA, CDR2 YSYEKL, per germline. There are 16 residues in the CDR3. V gave up 2 bases and J gave up 3 bases, with 16 bases separating them. The CDR3 sequence is CASSQMSVGRYTEAFF. CDR3 DNA sequence: TGCGCCAGCAGCCAAATGTCCGTGGGGAGGTACACTGAAGCTTTCTTT.

By sample share, this clone is medium-sized. The CDR3 region has the DNA TGCGCCAGCAGCCCAATAGAGATGGAGACTGAAAAACTGTTTTTT. Amino acid sequence: CASSPIEMETEKLFF. V usage is TRBV4-1 and J usage is TRBJ1-4; D remains ambiguous. Germline V CDR1 and CDR2: MGHRA, YSYEKL. V lost 4 bases, J lost 7 bases, and 16 bases lay in between. This CDR3 has 15 residues.

V is TRBV7-7 and J is TRBJ2-7; 10 positions match TRBD1. With V trimmed by 5 bases and J by 2 bases, 6 bases remained unmatched. This CDR3 region has 15 residues. Germline V gene lookup returns CDR1 SSHAT and CDR2 FNYEAQ (reference sequence). CDR3 DNA sequence: TGTGCCAGCAGCCCAGGACAGGGGGGAACCTACGAGCAGTACTTC. Translation gives CASSPGQGGTYEQYF.

The chain is built from TRBV2 and TRBJ1-2; 7 nucleotides agree with TRBD1. The CDR3 covers 15 residues. The germline V gene encodes CDR1 SNHLY and CDR2 FYNNEI. Trimming at V came to 2 bases and at J to 8 bases, leaving 11 bases not matched to a gene. CDR3 DNA: TGTGCCAGCAGTGAAAGGGACAGCGCCCTGCGGGGCTACACCTTC. Amino acid sequence: CASSERDSALRGYTF.

The chain has TRBV10-2 and TRBJ1-3, with D possibly matching TRBD1 (5 bases). V was trimmed by 8 bases and J by 0 bases, leaving 17 bases between them. The CDR3 contains 16 residues. Germline lookup yields CDR1 WSHSY and CDR2 SAAADI. The DNA of the CDR3 is TGCGCCAGCGGTTACCGCGGGGGGGACTCTGGAAACACCATATATTTT. It translates to CASGYRGGDSGNTIYF.

Here the CDR3 DNA reads TGTGCCAGCAGCTTTGTGGGACAGGGCGCTTCACCCCTCCACTTT. It translates to CASSFVGQGASPLHF. This chain connects TRBV7-8 to TRBJ1-6, with 9 bases matching TRBD1. V shed 3 bases, J shed 9 bases, and the junction held 6 bases outside the gene matches. CDR1 and CDR2 (germline): SGHVS, FQNEAQ. This CDR3 spans 15 amino acids.

The rearrangement joins TRBV28 to TRBJ2-7; possible D gene TRBD1, 6 bases. The V gene lost 8 bases and the J gene lost 0 bases, with 11 bases spanning the gap. Germline CDR1 reads MDHEN; CDR2 reads SYDVKM. This CDR3 region has 13 residues. This CDR3 reads CASGTTASYEQYF. CDR3 DNA: TGTGCCAGCGGGACAACAGCCTCCTACGAGCAGTACTTC. The variable domain in full, with the rest retrieved from reference TRBV28 and TRBJ2-7, is DVKVTQSSRYLVKRTGEKVFLECVQDMDHENMFWYRQDPGLGLRLIYFSYDVKMKEKGDIPEGYSVSREKKERFSLILESASTNQTSMYLCASGTTASYEQYFGPGTRLTVT.

With respect to this clone: Other DNA sequences of this sample code for an identical CDR3. The genes are TRBV29-1 and TRBJ1-2; TRBD1 matches 9 bases. Per germline, CDR1 SQVTM and CDR2 ANQGSEA. V lost 4 bases and J lost 2; bases outside the gene matches: 2. The CDR3 loop spans 13 amino acids. The CDR3 DNA reads TGCAGCGTTGGGACAGGGGCGAACTATGGCTACACCTTC. It encodes CSVGTGANYGYTF.

The chain couples TRBV27 to TRBJ2-1; 9 bases match TRBD2. The germline gives CDR1 MNHEY, CDR2 SMNVEV (reference sequence). The CDR3 loop spans 19 amino acids. Trimming cost V 0 bases and J 3 bases; bases outside gene matches: 12. Here the CDR3 reads CASSLSDPLRLADYNEQFF. The CDR3 nucleotides are TGTGCCAGCAGTTTATCGGACCCCCTTAGACTAGCGGACTACAATGAGCAGTTCTTC.

A word on this clone: Other DNA sequences in this sample translate to the same CDR3. The rearrangement joins TRBV19 to TRBJ2-5, with D uncertain. Germline-derived CDR1 and CDR2 are LNHDA and SQIVND (reference sequence). There are 13 residues in the CDR3. V was cut by 6 bases and J by 4 bases, with 12 bases left in between. The CDR3 nucleotides are TGTGCCAGTAGCTACACCAGAGGAGAGACCCAGTACTTC. Translated, it gives CASSYTRGETQYF.

This chain uses TRBV28 with TRBJ1-1; D call uncertain. This CDR3 region has 16 residues. From germline, CDR1 is MDHEN and CDR2 SYDVKM. The V end was cut by 3 bases, the J end by 6 bases, with 20 bases between. CDR3 DNA sequence: TGTGCCAGCAGTTTTATGGGGATCCGGGGAGGATCTGAAGCTTTCTTT. Translated: CASSFMGIRGGSEAFF.

This clone was found a few times. The rearrangement links TRBV7-2 to TRBJ2-3; the D is unclear. The CDR3 is 13 amino acids. Between the trimmed V and J ends, which lost 2 bases and 8 bases, there was a span of 11 bases. Germline V gene sequence: CDR1 SGHTA, CDR2 FQGNSA. The chain's CDR3 is CASSLNLGGTQYF. Here the CDR3 DNA reads TGTGCCAGCAGCTTAAATTTAGGCGGTACGCAGTATTTT.

The chain carries TRBV2 and TRBJ2-2; D not certain. The CDR3 length is 14 residues. V gave up 4 bases and J gave up 0 bases, with 6 bases separating them. Germline V gives CDR1 SNHLY, CDR2 FYNNEI. The CDR3 bases are TGTGCCAGCAGTGCAGATCCGAACACCGGGGAGCTGTTTTTT. Amino acid sequence: CASSADPNTGELFF.

The CDR3 loop is CASSFGLAGKQETQYF. The CDR3 nucleotides read TGCGCCAGCAGCTTCGGGCTAGCGGGGAAACAAGAGACCCAGTACTTC. The chain carries TRBV5-1 and TRBJ2-5, with 9 positions matching TRBD2. Trimming took 2 bases from V and 2 from J; bases not matched to a gene: 7. The CDR3 runs 16 residues. Per germline, CDR1 SGHRS and CDR2 YFSETQ.

Here the CDR3 reads CASSEPGTGAETQYF. DNA of the CDR3: TGTGCCAGCAGTGAACCCGGGACAGGGGCAGAGACCCAGTACTTC. This sequence joins TRBV6-1 and TRBJ2-5, with TRBD1 identical over 10 bases. With 2 bases clipped from V and 4 bases from J, the junction kept 4 bases outside the gene matches. CDR1 and CDR2 from the germline V gene are MNHNS and SASEGT. This CDR3 has 15 residues.

The J gene is TRBJ1-5, the V gene TRBV7-2; 7 bases fit TRBD1. The junction had 1 base not matched to a gene; V was cut back by 1 base and J by 1 base. CDR1 SGHTA and CDR2 FQGNSA come from the germline V gene. The CDR3 loop spans 15 amino acids. CDR3 DNA sequence: TGTGCCAGCAGCTTAGAGACAGGGAGCAATCAGCCCCAGCATTTT. As protein: CASSLETGSNQPQHF.